A selection of T cell receptor beta chains follows, all from one sample in a study of Ad26.COV2.S vaccination and SARS-CoV-2 variants. Libraries were prepared by immunoSEQ multiplex PCR; TCRdb keeps only in-frame clonotypes and omits some of them. This table holds some 410,000 clones, around 92% found once. Here the sequenced sample was peripheral blood, taken in a trial of Ad26.COV2.S vaccine versus placebo. The receptors here all came from a person between 18 and 59 years old who received the Ad26.COV2.S COVID-19 vaccine or a placebo. The conserved cysteine and the conserved F or W are not part of the CDR3 here. Each record gives: V gene, CDR3 length, CDR3 protein.

V gene: TRBV6-2/TRBV6-3; CDR3 length: 12; CDR3 protein: ASSYNGLNQPQH
V gene: TRBV5-6; CDR3 length: 12; CDR3 protein: ASSLWTASNEQF
V gene: TRBV5-4; CDR3 length: 12; CDR3 protein: ASQARGALGEQF
V gene: TRBV18; CDR3 length: 11; CDR3 protein: ASSPAGDQPQH
V gene: TRBV10-2; CDR3 length: 10; CDR3 protein: ASSAGGYEQY
V gene: TRBV6-6; CDR3 length: 12; CDR3 protein: ASLGGGQLYGYT
V gene: TRBV24-1; CDR3 length: 12; CDR3 protein: ATSEGGFNQPQH
V gene: TRBV9; CDR3 length: 12; CDR3 protein: ASSVVGTAYEQY
V gene: TRBV2; CDR3 length: 14; CDR3 protein: ASRPGLAETMLTQY
V gene: TRBV28; CDR3 length: 10; CDR3 protein: ASRSSTDTQY
V gene: TRBV27; CDR3 length: 13; CDR3 protein: ASSLYSGSSYEQY
V gene: TRBV10-3; CDR3 length: 12; CDR3 protein: AISVGQGVVGQY
V gene: TRBV14; CDR3 length: 13; CDR3 protein: ASSPTGIPYNEQF
V gene: TRBV27; CDR3 length: 14; CDR3 protein: ASSRTGGSWAAEAF
V gene: TRBV28; CDR3 length: 14; CDR3 protein: ASSLSYGVRNYGYT
V gene: TRBV11-2; CDR3 length: 12; CDR3 protein: ASSLATGGTEAF
V gene: TRBV10-2; CDR3 length: 9; CDR3 protein: ASITAYGYT
V gene: TRBV11-2; CDR3 length: 10; CDR3 protein: ASSHLGNEQF
V gene: TRBV19; CDR3 length: 13; CDR3 protein: ASTRQGVGNQPQH
V gene: TRBV29-1; CDR3 length: 12; CDR3 protein: SAGDRTMNTEAF
V gene: TRBV20-1; CDR3 length: 12; CDR3 protein: SASPSRGATEAF
V gene: TRBV9; CDR3 length: 12; CDR3 protein: ASSIGGGSSGQY
V gene: TRBV27; CDR3 length: 14; CDR3 protein: ASSDGTGVHSYEQY
V gene: TRBV6-5; CDR3 length: 11; CDR3 protein: ASRRQSNYGYT